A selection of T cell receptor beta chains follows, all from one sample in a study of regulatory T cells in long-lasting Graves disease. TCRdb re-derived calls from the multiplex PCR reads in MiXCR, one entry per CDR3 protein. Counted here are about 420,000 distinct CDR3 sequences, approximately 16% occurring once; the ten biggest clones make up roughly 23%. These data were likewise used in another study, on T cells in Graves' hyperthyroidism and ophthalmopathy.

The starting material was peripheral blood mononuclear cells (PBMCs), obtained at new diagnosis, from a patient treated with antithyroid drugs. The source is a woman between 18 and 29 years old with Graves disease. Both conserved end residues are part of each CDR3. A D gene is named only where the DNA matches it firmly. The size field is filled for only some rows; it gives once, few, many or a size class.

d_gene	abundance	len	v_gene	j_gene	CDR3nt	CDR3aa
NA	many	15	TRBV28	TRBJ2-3	TGTGCCAGCACCCCTAGACCTGGCCGGAAGGATACGCAGTATTTT	CASTPRPGRKDTQYF
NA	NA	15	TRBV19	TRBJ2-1	TGTGCCAGTAGTATATCGGTGCGGGGTAACAATGAGCAGTTCTTC	CASSISVRGNNEQFF
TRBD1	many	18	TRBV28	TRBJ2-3	TGTGCCAGCAGTTTACTCAACCTGGGACAGTCGAGCACAGATACGCAGTATTTT	CASSLLNLGQSSTDTQYF
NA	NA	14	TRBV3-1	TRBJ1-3	TGTGCCAGCAGCCAAGTGGACACTGGAAACACCATATATTTT	CASSQVDTGNTIYF
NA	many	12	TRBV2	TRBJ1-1	TGTGCCAGCAGGTCGCTGAACACTGAAGCTTTCTTT	CASRSLNTEAFF
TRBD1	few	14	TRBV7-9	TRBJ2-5	TGTGCCAGCAGCTTATCGACAGGGCTAGAGACCCAGTACTTC	CASSLSTGLETQYF
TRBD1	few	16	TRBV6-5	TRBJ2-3	TGTGCCAGCAGTTACTCTAACAGGGGGCCTGCAGATACGCAGTATTTT	CASSYSNRGPADTQYF
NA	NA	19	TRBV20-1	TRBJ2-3	TGCAGTGCTAGAGATGGGCAGGGGGGCCCTAGCGGCCGCACAGATACGCAGTATTTT	CSARDGQGGPSGRTDTQYF
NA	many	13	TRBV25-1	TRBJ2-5	TGTGCCAGCATCCCTCCCAGCTCCCGGGATCCGTACTTC	CASIPPSSRDPYF
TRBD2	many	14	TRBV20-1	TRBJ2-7	TGCAGTGCTAGTTATGGGACTAGCGGATACGAGCAGTACTTC	CSASYGTSGYEQYF
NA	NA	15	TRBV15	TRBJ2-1	TGTGCCACCAGCAGAGGGGGTCTAAGCCACAATGAGCAGTTCTTC	CATSRGGLSHNEQFF
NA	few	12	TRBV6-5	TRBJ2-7	TGTGCCAGCAGTTACTTAGACTACGAGCAGTACTTC	CASSYLDYEQYF
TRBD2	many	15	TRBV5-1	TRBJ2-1	TGCGCCAGCAGCTTGGGTGCGGGAGACTACAATGAGCAGTTCTTC	CASSLGAGDYNEQFF